This T cell receptor beta chain is drawn from a study of identical twins (dated by TCRdb to between 2015 and 2016). The study in broad terms: The study deep-sequenced TCR alpha and beta repertoires from monozygotic twins, unrelated adults of various ages and cord blood to test whether fetal clonotypes persist. To rule out contamination, the twin experiments were replicated at different times with different library preparation protocols.

Beyond this particular receptor, the publication reports: A weaker excess of twin sharing was found in beta out-of-frame sequences because the signal-to-noise ratio was lowered by fewer shared sequences. Zero-insertion analyses could be partly confounded by invariant T cells such as MAIT and iNKT, though diverse VJ usage argued against such confounding for most clonotypes. Recombination models systematically underestimated out-of-frame TCR alpha sharing in monozygotic twins but agreed with sharing between unrelated individuals. Conclusions relied on cross-sectional statistical analysis, since the same donors could not be followed over many years. Compared with coincidental sharing between unrelated individuals, out-of-frame TCR alpha sequences shared between twins showed an excess of sequences with low generation probability. Abundant cord blood beta clonotypes carried fewer insertions; young adult naive repertoires showed a weaker similar trend, while memory repertoires showed none.

Every donor in the study was a healthy Caucasian. The twin cohort consisted of three pairs of female monozygotic twins, all aged roughly 18 to 29 years. Positive isolation kits from Invitrogen were used to isolate CD4+ and CD8+ T cell populations. The germline V end is reduced by 6 bases and the J end by 2 bases; junction bases left unmatched: 8. The CDR3 has 14 amino acids, counting the end cysteine and phenylalanine. Of the read, only the CDR3 DNA is kept; its 42 bases are in frame from base 1. Per the germline V gene (reference sequence), DFQATT is the CDR1 and SNEGSKA is the CDR2. In the case of this clonotype: Its antigen remains unidentified. Base qualities are not recorded, but no much larger clone differs from it by a single base.

Libraries were constructed by 5' RACE. Sequenced on an Illumina HiSeq 2000. Template switching added a universal primer binding site, and the final cDNA carried a unique molecular identifier that allowed TCR cDNA molecules to be counted accurately. Specific primers in the conserved constant-segment region were used to synthesize first-strand cDNA for the TCR alpha and beta chains. Each cDNA library was double barcoded, with a SMART-Mk sample barcode plus Illumina barcodes, to control for contamination. TruSeq adapter sequences, together with Illumina sample barcodes, were added in two successive PCR steps. Sequencing of the TCR alpha and beta cDNA libraries was done on the Illumina HiSeq platform using custom primers. Under the source paper's analysis protocol: Raw reads were processed with MiGEC to extract unique molecular identifiers, and MiXCR was used to determine CDR3 positions. For each individual, recombination models were inferred using an EM algorithm with the repgenHMM and IGoR tools. Shared clonotypes were analyzed with the tcR package in R, and sharing was normalized by the product of cloneset sizes. To study raw recombination without the effects of thymic and clonal selection, out-of-frame nonproductive sequences were analyzed. Using fastp at Q25 and MiXCR, TCRdb reprocessed the public reads and kept productive beta chains. Rows matching on CDR3 protein sequence are summarized as one entry with the most common DNA and genes. These V and J calls originate from TCRdb's pipeline instead of the authors' own analysis. This sample lists around 490,000 distinct CDR3 sequences; approximately 14% were detected once. The top ten clones comprise less than 0.5% of the sample.

These data were also reused for a study on yellow fever vaccine responses in identical twins. The second study, in turn, reports: According to the authors, in identical twins the way T cells responded to vaccination appeared partly convergent and partly personalized. Focusing on identical twins, the study followed the T cell clones that responded to the vaccine, and did so with precision.

The TCR originated in a young woman in good health. The chain joins TRBV20-1 to TRBJ2-7, and 9 junction bases match TRBD1. Sequences were obtained from CD4+ T cells sorted from blood. The base sequence is TGCAGTGCCCATAGGACAGGGGCGACCTACGAGCAGTACTTC. Its translation reads: CSAHRTGATYEQYF.